This T cell receptor (beta chain) was sequenced for a study of T-cell memory formation after mild COVID-19. As concerns this clonotype: What it binds is unknown.

TCRdb used MiXCR to reprocess the 5' RACE reads, holding one entry per CDR3 protein. This table has about 110,000 distinct CDR3 sequences, 15% to 20% appearing once. Study observations and caveats: Pre-infection memory showed some responding clones, and this suggested that cross-reactive memory joined.

Sequencing used PBMCs or a T cell subset sorted from them (not recorded which). This TCR derives from a man aged 18 to 29 who had mild COVID-19 (a few samples of this study predate the infection). Cell type and time point are not known.

CDR3 nucleotide sequence: TGTGCCAGCAGGCAGACCATGGGGCCAAAAAACATTCAGTACTTC. This sequence encodes CASRQTMGPKNIQYF. The chain combines TRBV12-3 or TRBV12-4 with TRBJ2-4; D is perhaps TRBD1 (5 bases). The length of the CDR3 is 15 residues. The germline V and J ends were trimmed by 6 bases and 4 bases, with 16 bases remaining between them.